The present T cell receptor beta chain was sequenced within a study of T cells after posttransplantation cyclophosphamide. Produced via immunoSEQ multiplex PCR; TCRdb's table is partial and in-frame only. Of 15,000 to 20,000 clones in the sample, about 95% are singletons; the top ten hold about 0.3%. Cells defined as naive were viable CD3+CD4+ or CD3+CD8+ and CCR7+CD45RA+CD45RO-CD95-CD27+CD28+. This CDR3 spans 15 amino acids. Trimming took 6 bases from V and 10 from J; bases not matched to a gene: 10. Germline values: CDR1 KGHSH, CDR2 LQKENI. This clonotype was sampled from a woman between 45 and 60 years old in good health and a related stem cell transplant donor. The source material was naive CD4+ T cells sorted from blood. The chain uses TRBV18 and TRBJ1-6; 9 bases agree with TRBD1. CDR3 sequence (DNA): TGTGCCAGCTCGCCGCCGGGACAGGGTTTGTCACCCCTCCACTTT. It translates to CASSPPGQGLSPLHF.